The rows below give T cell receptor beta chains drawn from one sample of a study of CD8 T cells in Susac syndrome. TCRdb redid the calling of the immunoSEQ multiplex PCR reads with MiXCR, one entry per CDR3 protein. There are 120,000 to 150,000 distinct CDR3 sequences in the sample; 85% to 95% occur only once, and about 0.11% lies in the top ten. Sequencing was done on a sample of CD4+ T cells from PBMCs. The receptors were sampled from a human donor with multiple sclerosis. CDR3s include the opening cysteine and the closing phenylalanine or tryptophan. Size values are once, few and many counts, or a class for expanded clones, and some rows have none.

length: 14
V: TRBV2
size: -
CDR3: CASSATGAGETQYF

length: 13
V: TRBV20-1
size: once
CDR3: CSAGGYSNQPQHF

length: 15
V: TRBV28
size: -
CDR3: CASNFADRDQETQYF

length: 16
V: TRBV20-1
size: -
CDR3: CSARGPRVLGNQPQHF

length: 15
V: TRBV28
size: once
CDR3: CASSSGTGGPDTQYF

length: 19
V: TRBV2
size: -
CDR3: CASRGGKGLAGETHNEQFF

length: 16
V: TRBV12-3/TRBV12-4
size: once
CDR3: CASSFRDRGFRNEQFF

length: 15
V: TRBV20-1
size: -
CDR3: CSARDTVAGEGELFF

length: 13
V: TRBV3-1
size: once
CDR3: CASSQDRITEAFF

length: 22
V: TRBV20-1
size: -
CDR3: CSARDLRARTGGRLGGNYGYTF

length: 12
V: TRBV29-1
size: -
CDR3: CSVRRGGHEQFF

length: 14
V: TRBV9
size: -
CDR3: CASSRLAEYNEQFF

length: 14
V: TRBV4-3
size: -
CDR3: CASSPAPATDTQYF

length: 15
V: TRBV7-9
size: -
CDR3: CASSLGVTAGNIQYF

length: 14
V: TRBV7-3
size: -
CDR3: CASSRDGHSDTQYF

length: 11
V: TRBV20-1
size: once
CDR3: CSARGVYEQFF

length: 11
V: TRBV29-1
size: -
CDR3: CSVEHQGGAFF

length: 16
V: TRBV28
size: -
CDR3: CASSRIAGGGQETQYF

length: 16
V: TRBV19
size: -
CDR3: CASSMSPGANTGELFF

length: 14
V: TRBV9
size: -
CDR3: CASSVDQVGETQYF

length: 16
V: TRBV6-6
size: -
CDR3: CASNLGGWNSNQPQHF

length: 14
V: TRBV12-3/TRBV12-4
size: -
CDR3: CASTRLPSGNTIYF

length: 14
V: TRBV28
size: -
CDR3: CASILGLSTDTQYF

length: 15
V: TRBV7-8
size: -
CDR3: CASSFSGTAIYGYTF

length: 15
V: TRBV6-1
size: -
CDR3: CASSEAGSGRETQYF

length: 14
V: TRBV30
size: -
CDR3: CAWSPGTVHYEQYF

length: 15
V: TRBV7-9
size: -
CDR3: CASSFKTALGEKLFF

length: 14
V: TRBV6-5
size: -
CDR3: CASSLRDTYSPLHF

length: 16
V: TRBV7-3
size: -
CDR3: CASSFPASGGIDTQYF

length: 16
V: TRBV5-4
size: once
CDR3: CASSHTPGNSNQPQHF

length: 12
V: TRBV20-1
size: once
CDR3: CSAPSTSYGYTF

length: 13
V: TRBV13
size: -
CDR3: CASGKRAPGELFF

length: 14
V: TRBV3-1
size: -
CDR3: CASSPGQSGNTIYF

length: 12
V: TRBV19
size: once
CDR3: CASSPRDYGYTF

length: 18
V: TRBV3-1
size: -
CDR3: CASSQVKGLRSGANVLTF

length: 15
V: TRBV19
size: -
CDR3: CASSMKNRGQSGYTF

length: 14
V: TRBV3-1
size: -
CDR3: CASSQTHGSNVLTF

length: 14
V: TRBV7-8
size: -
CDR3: CASSLVAGNYGYTF

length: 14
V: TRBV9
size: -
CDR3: CASSVGYYGHEQFF

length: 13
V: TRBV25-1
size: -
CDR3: CASSEVSDYGYTF

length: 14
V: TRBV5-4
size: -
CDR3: CASSLIAGGNEQFF

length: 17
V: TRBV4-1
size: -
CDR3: CASRERAGGIHGYEQYF

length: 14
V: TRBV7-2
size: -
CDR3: CASSPRPGNQPQHF

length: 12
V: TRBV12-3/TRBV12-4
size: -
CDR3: CASSYVDTEAFF

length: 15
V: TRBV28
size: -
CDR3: CASRADRGLTYEQYF

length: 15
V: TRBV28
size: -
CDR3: CASTITVGGRNEQYF

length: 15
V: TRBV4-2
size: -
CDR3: CASSQDGQGQETQYF

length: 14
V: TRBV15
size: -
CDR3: CATSRDGDNNEQFF

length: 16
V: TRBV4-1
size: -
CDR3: CASSQELQGIAYGYTF

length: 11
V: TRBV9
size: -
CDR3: CASSVDNEQYF

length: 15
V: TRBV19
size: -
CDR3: CASSIDGQGDTEAFF

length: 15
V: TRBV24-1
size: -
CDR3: CATSQGTGGDYGYTF

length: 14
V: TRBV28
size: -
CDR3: CASLGLAGVYEQYF

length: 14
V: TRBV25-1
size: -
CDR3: CASSVAGAHHEQFF

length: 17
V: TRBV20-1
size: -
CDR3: CSASPRLTGALTDTQYF

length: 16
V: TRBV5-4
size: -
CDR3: CASSLYSLRLDNEQFF

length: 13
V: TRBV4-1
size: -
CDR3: CASSPQGIYEQYF

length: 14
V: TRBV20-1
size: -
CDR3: CSARADSYQETQYF

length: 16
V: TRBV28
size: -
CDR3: CASSLGTSGAYNEQFF